This T cell receptor beta chain was recorded in a study of blood T cell repertoires in COVID-19. Trimming cost V 4 bases and J 3 bases; bases outside gene matches: 13. The CDR3 consists of 18 residues. Germline V gene lookup returns CDR1 SGHKS and CDR2 YYEKEE (reference sequence). The method was immunoSEQ multiplex PCR; TCRdb's version includes in-frame clones alone and lacks a portion of them. The sample has some 150,000 clones, 91% seen once. This rearrangement joins TRBV5-5 to TRBJ2-3; 11 bases agree with TRBD2. The source material was peripheral blood. The origin of this receptor is a man aged 50 or older with acute or convalescent COVID-19. CDR3 sequence: CASSPLAGGRGGTDTQYF. The CDR3 coding sequence is TGTGCCAGCAGCCCCCTAGCGGGGGGACGGGGAGGTACAGATACGCAGTATTTT. Using reference TRBV5-5 and TRBJ2-3 for the parts outside the CDR3, the full variable domain is DAGVTQSPTHLIKTRGQQVTLRCSPISGHKSVSWYQQVLGQGPQFIFQYYEKEERGRGNFPDRFSARQFPNYSSELNVNALLLGDSALYLCASSPLAGGRGGTDTQYFGPGTRLTVL.